This T cell receptor (beta chain) was sequenced during a study of blood T cell repertoires in COVID-19. Background on the study: Samples taken during acute and convalescent COVID-19 were collected in the United States, Italy and Spain. In each case, the material was cDNA or gDNA derived from T cells, B-cell-depleted T cells, or PBMCs.

In the authors' workflow: For nucleated cells, counts were estimated from reference gene primer amplification. Some clones are missing from TCRdb's copy, which holds only in-frame ones; the method was immunoSEQ multiplex PCR. That table supplies the V and J calls and clone size; D and trimming were determined from the DNA. The sample holds some 290,000 clones, around 83% seen once. The V gene end was trimmed by 2 bases and the J gene end by 6 bases; junction bases not matched to a gene: 1. The CDR3 spans 13 residues. From germline, CDR1 is SGDLS and CDR2 YYNGEE. Sequencing was carried out using peripheral blood. The sequence came from a man between 18 and 35 years old with active or convalescent COVID-19. V usage is TRBV9 and J usage is TRBJ2-2, with TRBD1 identical over 7 bases. The CDR3 here is CASSVTGAGELFF. DNA of the CDR3: TGTGCCAGCAGCGTTACAGGGGCCGGGGAGCTGTTTTTT.